These 18 T cell receptor beta chains were all obtained from the same sample, sequenced in a study of blood T cell repertoires in COVID-19. Clones were read by immunoSEQ multiplex PCR, and TCRdb kept only the in-frame ones, dropping some. The sample contains roughly 150,000 clones, approximately 85% of which appear only once. Sequenced sample: peripheral blood. The receptors shown here come from an elderly man with COVID-19, enrolled during active disease.

This chain connects TRBV28 to TRBJ1-2; D may be TRBD1 (5 bases). Germline V lookup: CDR1 MDHEN, CDR2 SYDVKM. V lost 6 bases and J 6 bases, leaving 17 bases between the germline ends. CDR3 size: 14 residues. The CDR3 DNA reads TGTGCCAGCAGCAACCTCCTCCTGGGGCATGGCTACACCTTC. Protein sequence: CASSNLLLGHGYTF.

This chain connects TRBV7-8 to TRBJ1-5; D perhaps matches TRBD1 (6 bases). CDR1 is SGHVS and CDR2 is FQNEAQ in the germline V gene. This CDR3 spans 16 amino acids. V lost 0 bases to trimming and J lost 7 bases, with 16 bases between them. CDR3 region: CASSLAQGGSWQPQHF. CDR3 DNA: TGTGCCAGCAGCTTAGCACAGGGTGGGTCATGGCAGCCCCAGCATTTT. Using reference TRBV7-8 and TRBJ1-5 for the parts outside the CDR3, the full variable domain is GAGVSQSPRYKVAKRGQDVALRCDPISGHVSLFWYQQALGQGPEFLTYFQNEAQLDKSGLPSDRFFAERPEGSVSTLKIQRTQQEDSAVYLCASSLAQGGSWQPQHFGDGTRLSIL.

The chain joins TRBV7-2 to TRBJ2-7; 10 bases map to TRBD1. V was clipped by 5 bases and J by 3 bases; unmatched bases: 4. CDR1 is SGHTA and CDR2 is FQGNSA in the germline V gene. This CDR3 has 14 amino acids. Written as DNA, the CDR3 is TGTGCCAGCAGCCCGACAGGGGGCTACTACGAGCAGTACTTC. Residues: CASSPTGGYYEQYF.

This clone appeared a single time. The chain is built from TRBV27 and TRBJ1-2, with a tentative D call TRBD1 (5 bases). Germline CDR1 MNHEY, CDR2 SMNVEV (reference sequence). Trimming removed 10 bases at V and 3 bases at J, with 18 bases between. The CDR3 sequence is 14 residues long. CDR3 DNA sequence: TGTGCCACCAAGGATAGGACGGGGGACTATGGCTACACCTTC. As protein: CATKDRTGDYGYTF.

This chain uses TRBV6-5 with TRBJ2-7; 8 bases are a match to TRBD2. This CDR3 has 15 residues. Germline loops: CDR1 MNHEY, CDR2 SVGAGI. J lost 4 bases, V lost 5 bases, and 10 bases had no gene match. This CDR3 is CASSPRGGASYEQYF. The DNA for the CDR3 is TGTGCCAGCAGTCCACGGGGGGGCGCGTCATACGAGCAGTACTTC.

The chain is built from TRBV18 and TRBJ2-7; no definite D call. V lost 2 bases, J lost 5 bases, and 4 bases lay in between. There are 11 residues in the CDR3. From germline, CDR1 is KGHSH and CDR2 LQKENI. The CDR3, as DNA: TGTGCCAGCTCACCAGGGCACGAGCAGTACTTC. Translating gives CASSPGHEQYF.

This clone was seen just once. The chain uses TRBV4-1 and TRBJ1-3; the match to TRBD1 covers 7 bases. This CDR3 contains 15 residues. Looked up from germline, CDR1 is MGHRA and CDR2 is YSYEKL. The junction had 2 bases not matched to a gene; V was cut back by 1 base and J by 2 bases. CDR3 loop: CASSQGGGPGNTIYF. The CDR3 DNA is TGCGCCAGCAGCCAAGGAGGGGGCCCTGGAAACACCATATATTTT.

The chain joins TRBV9 to TRBJ1-2; D call uncertain. Germline V gives CDR1 SGDLS, CDR2 YYNGEE. V was shortened by 4 bases and J by 0 bases, with 13 bases between the two germline ends. The CDR3 has 15 amino acids. CDR3 DNA: TGTGCCAGCAGCTCCACTCCTTTTTCTAACTATGGCTACACCTTC. Its translation: CASSSTPFSNYGYTF.

CDR3: CASSFRTGVRTDTQYF. The CDR3 region has the DNA TGTGCCAGCAGCTTCCGGACAGGGGTTAGGACAGATACGCAGTATTTT. The genes are TRBV7-6 and TRBJ2-3, with 9 bases fitting TRBD1. CDR1 is SGHVS, CDR2 FNYEAQ, per germline. The J segment lost 3 bases and the V segment lost 3 bases, leaving 7 bases of the junction unmatched. There are 16 residues in the CDR3.

V gene TRBV3-1 (or the pseudogene TRBV3-2) combines with J gene TRBJ1-6, with D perhaps TRBD1 (6 bases). The CDR3 is 16 amino acids. Germline V gene sequence: CDR1 LGHDT, CDR2 YNNKEL (reference sequence). Trimming shortened V by 6 bases and J by 0 bases, and 12 bases separated the two germline ends. The CDR3 DNA reads as TGTGCCAGCAGGACGACAGGAAGCTCCTATAATTCACCCCTCCACTTT. It encodes CASRTTGSSYNSPLHF.

This clone was seen only a few times. The chain combines TRBV28 with TRBJ1-3; D is perhaps TRBD1 (5 bases). The CDR3 has 15 amino acids. V was pared by 2 bases and J by 0 bases, with 8 bases between. Germline assignment: CDR1 MDHEN and CDR2 SYDVKM. This CDR3 is CASSLTGFSGNTIYF. The CDR3 DNA is TGTGCCAGCAGTTTAACAGGCTTCTCTGGAAACACCATATATTTT.

This clone occurred a few times. V is TRBV6-2 or TRBV6-3 and J is TRBJ1-2, with 9 bases fitting TRBD1. Trimming cost V 6 bases and J 5 bases; bases outside gene matches: 10. Per the germline V gene, CDR1 is MNHEY and CDR2 is SVGEGT. The CDR3 sequence is 15 residues long. The CDR3 here is CASSTILDRGYGYTF. CDR3 nucleotides: TGTGCCAGCAGCACGATTTTGGACAGGGGATATGGCTACACCTTC.

J is TRBJ2-3 and V is TRBV24-1; tentative D call: TRBD1 (6 bases). Looked up from germline, CDR1 is KGHDR and CDR2 is SFDVKD. The V gene lost 7 bases and the J gene lost 4 bases, with 14 bases spanning the gap. The CDR3 loop spans 14 amino acids. CDR3 DNA: TGTGCCACCAGCGAGGTGGGGGCCCCAGATACGCAGTATTTT. It is translated as CATSEVGAPDTQYF.

The chain links TRBV18 to TRBJ1-4, with a weak D call TRBD1 (5 bases). Looked up from germline, CDR1 is KGHSH and CDR2 is LQKENI. The CDR3 spans 15 residues. The ends were cut back, 5 bases at V and 3 bases at J, with 13 bases in the middle. CDR3 amino acids: CASSTQGWANEKLFF. The CDR3 DNA sequence: TGTGCCAGCTCAACGCAGGGTTGGGCTAATGAAAAACTGTTTTTT.

CDR3 nucleotides: TGTGCCAGCAGCCTACTCTTTGGTAATGAAAAACTGTTTTTT. This encodes CASSLLFGNEKLFF. The rearrangement links TRBV7-9 to TRBJ1-4; no definite D call. CDR1 SEHNR and CDR2 FQNEAQ come from the germline V gene (reference sequence). The CDR3 sequence is 14 residues long. Trimming cost V 5 bases and J 4 bases, with 11 bases left between them.

The chain combines TRBV10-3 with TRBJ1-4; D possibly corresponds to TRBD1 (5 bases). The V end lost 10 bases, the J end lost 4 bases, and 13 bases lay between the germline ends. CDR3 length: 13 amino acids. Germline lookup yields CDR1 ENHRY and CDR2 SYGVKD. DNA of the CDR3: TGTGCCACAACGGGGGGGGATAATGAAAAACTGTTTTTT. Translation gives CATTGGDNEKLFF.

The chain links TRBV6-5 to TRBJ2-3; D call uncertain. The CDR3 runs 12 residues. From germline, CDR1 is MNHEY and CDR2 SVGAGI. V dropped 5 bases and J dropped 3 bases, with 6 bases sitting between them. The CDR3 nucleotides are TGTGCCAGCAGTAAACTTACAGATACGCAGTATTTT. This encodes CASSKLTDTQYF.

This rearrangement joins TRBV5-1 to TRBJ1-5; 12 positions agree with TRBD1. V gave up 3 bases and J gave up 3 bases; unmatched junction bases: 4. Per the germline V gene, CDR1 is SGHRS and CDR2 is YFSETQ. CDR3 length equals 16 residues. The CDR3: CASSSGTGGPNQPQHF. The CDR3 DNA is TGCGCCAGCAGCTCGGGGACAGGGGGCCCCAATCAGCCCCAGCATTTT.